This TCR beta chain was retrieved from a study of control samples from healthy donors and cancer patients. Produced via immunoSEQ multiplex PCR; TCRdb's table is partial and in-frame only. In the table there are about 220,000 clones, roughly 94% of which are singletons. What was sequenced was blood. This TCR was sampled from a man in his fifties in good health.

The CDR3 DNA follows: TGCGCCAGCAGCGCCGGCGGTTCGGGGGGCGGTGAGCAGTTCTTC. Its protein is CASSAGGSGGGEQFF. The chain uses TRBV5-1 and TRBJ2-1, with D possibly being TRBD2 (7 bases). V dropped 4 bases and J dropped 9 bases, with 20 bases sitting between them. From germline, CDR1 is SGHRS and CDR2 YFSETQ. This CDR3 comprises 15 residues.